Listed here is a single T cell receptor beta chain. CDR3 length: 15 amino acids. CDR1 and CDR2 (germline): WNHNN, SYGVQD (reference sequence). Unmatched junction bases numbered 6, after V lost 3 bases and J lost 5 bases. Sequencing used immunoSEQ multiplex PCR; TCRdb keeps in-frame clones, though not all of them. The sample has over 90,000 clones, about 88% seen once. All patients relapsed after autologous stem cell transplantation, and brentuximab vedotin exposure varied. These data come from a study of PD-1 blockade in classical Hodgkin lymphoma. Sequencing used peripheral blood mononuclear cells (PBMCs), obtained before the second cycle of nivolumab. The source is a human donor with classical Hodgkin lymphoma. The genes are TRBV10-1 and TRBJ2-1; 8 bases map to TRBD2. This chain's CDR3 is CASSEGGGTNNEQFF. The CDR3 coding sequence is TGCGCCAGCAGTGAAGGCGGGGGGACTAACAATGAGCAGTTCTTC.